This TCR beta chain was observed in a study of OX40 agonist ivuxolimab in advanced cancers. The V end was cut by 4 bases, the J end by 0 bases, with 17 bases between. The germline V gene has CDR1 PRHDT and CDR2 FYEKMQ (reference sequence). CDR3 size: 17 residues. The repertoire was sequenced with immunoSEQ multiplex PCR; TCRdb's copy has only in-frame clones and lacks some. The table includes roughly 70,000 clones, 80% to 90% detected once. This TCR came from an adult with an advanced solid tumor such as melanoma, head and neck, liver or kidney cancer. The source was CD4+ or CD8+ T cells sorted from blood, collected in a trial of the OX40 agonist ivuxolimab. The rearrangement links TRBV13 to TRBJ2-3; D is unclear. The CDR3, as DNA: TGTGCCAGCAGCTCAGCTGGATTAGCTCGAAGCACAGATACGCAGTATTTT. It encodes CASSSAGLARSTDTQYF.